Each of the 21 T cell receptor beta chains below was sequenced from the same sample in a study of blood T cell repertoires in COVID-19. Sequenced by immunoSEQ multiplex PCR; TCRdb stores in-frame clones only, minus some. The repertoire holds 29,000 or so clones, with roughly 90% as singletons. The sample consisted of peripheral blood. The receptor source for this set is a human donor in a cohort sampled during active COVID-19.

The rearrangement joins TRBV7-2 to TRBJ1-1; D is ambiguous. This CDR3 is built from 14 residues. Germline CDR1 reads SGHTA; CDR2 reads FQGNSA. V was trimmed by 2 bases and J by 4 bases, leaving 11 bases between them. CDR3 loop: CASSLSGVGTEAFF. As DNA, the CDR3 is TGTGCCAGCAGCTTATCCGGGGTAGGCACTGAAGCTTTCTTT.

This rearrangement joins TRBV7-8 to TRBJ2-6; 12 nucleotides align to TRBD1. CDR1 and CDR2 (germline): SGHVS, FQNEAQ. The CDR3 runs 19 residues. Losses at the gene ends were 3 bases for V and 0 bases for J; bases not matched to a gene: 6. Here the CDR3 reads CASSFVGQGARSGANVLTF. Here the CDR3 DNA reads TGTGCCAGCAGCTTCGTGGGACAGGGGGCGCGCTCTGGGGCCAACGTCCTGACTTTC.

This chain links TRBV19 with TRBJ1-2, with 9 bases aligning to TRBD1. Germline CDR1 and CDR2: LNHDA and SQIVND (reference sequence). The V gene end was trimmed by 3 bases and the J gene end by 4 bases; junction bases not matched to a gene: 9. The CDR3 spans 16 residues. The CDR3 sequence: CASSIRPGQGSYGYTF. The CDR3, as DNA: TGTGCCAGTAGTATTCGACCCGGACAGGGGAGCTATGGCTACACCTTC.

The CDR3 here is CASSPPGQGGEAFF. Here the CDR3 DNA reads TGTGCCAGCTCACCACCAGGACAGGGTGGGGAAGCTTTCTTT. This sequence joins TRBV18 and TRBJ1-1; 8 bases match TRBD1. Germline V gives CDR1 KGHSH, CDR2 LQKENI. V shed 0 bases and J 8 bases; nucleotides not matched to a gene: 5. The CDR3 is 14 amino acids.

The J gene is TRBJ2-7, the V gene TRBV3-1 (or the pseudogene TRBV3-2); possible D gene TRBD2, 6 bases. V was trimmed by 4 bases and J by 5 bases, leaving 12 bases between them. Germline V lookup: CDR1 LGHDT, CDR2 YNNKEL (reference sequence). This CDR3 has 13 amino acids. The CDR3 is CASSPGSVNEQYF. For the CDR3, the DNA is TGTGCCAGCAGCCCCGGGAGCGTCAACGAGCAGTACTTC.

This clone was counted only a few times. J is TRBJ1-5 and V is TRBV5-8; 10 positions match TRBD1. The CDR3 is made up of 15 amino acids. Germline V gene lookup returns CDR1 SGHTS and CDR2 YDEGEE. With V trimmed by 0 bases and J by 7 bases, 4 bases remained unmatched. CDR3 nucleotide sequence: TGTGCCAGCAGCTTGGCCGGGACAGGGGTCCAGCCCCAGCATTTT. Translated, it gives CASSLAGTGVQPQHF.

V usage is TRBV10-3 and J usage is TRBJ1-3; D unresolved. V was cut by 6 bases and J by 1 base, with 10 bases left in between. CDR3 size: 14 residues. Looked up from germline, CDR1 is ENHRY and CDR2 is SYGVKD. In nucleotides, the CDR3 is TGTGCCATCAGAGATGGGCCGTCTGGAAACACCATATATTTT. As protein: CAIRDGPSGNTIYF.

This chain joins TRBV13 and TRBJ2-5, with 16 bases fitting TRBD2. CDR1 and CDR2 from the germline V gene are PRHDT and FYEKMQ (reference sequence). The CDR3 sequence is 17 residues long. Germline trimming cut 5 bases from V and 4 bases from J; bases unmatched to any gene: 7. The CDR3 sequence: CASSVGTSGGVSETQYF. CDR3 sequence (DNA): TGTGCCAGCAGCGTCGGGACTAGCGGGGGGGTATCAGAGACCCAGTACTTC.

This chain links TRBV18 with TRBJ2-1, with 11 bases identical to TRBD2. Per the germline V gene, CDR1 is KGHSH and CDR2 is LQKENI. The CDR3 contains 16 residues. Trimming at V came to 3 bases and at J to 4 bases, leaving 5 bases not matched to a gene. CDR3 amino acids: CASSPRLAGNYNEQFF. CDR3 in DNA: TGTGCCAGCTCACCCCGACTAGCGGGGAATTACAATGAGCAGTTCTTC.

The chain is built from TRBV5-6 and TRBJ1-1; a weak D match, TRBD1 (5 bases). The CDR3 length is 14 residues. Germline CDR1 reads SGHDT; CDR2 reads YYEEEE. Trimming left V 1 base short and J 2 bases short, with 9 bases between. The chain's CDR3 is CASSLWQGNTEAFF. Written as DNA, the CDR3 is TGTGCCAGCAGCTTGTGGCAGGGAAACACTGAAGCTTTCTTT. The variable domain in full, completed from reference TRBV5-6 and TRBJ1-1, reads DAGVTQSPTHLIKTRGQQVTLRCSPKSGHDTVSWYQQALGQGPQFIFQYYEEEERQRGNFPDRFSGHQFPNYSSELNVNALLLGDSALYLCASSLWQGNTEAFFGQGTRLTVV.

The CDR3 DNA reads TGTGCCAGCTCGGGACAGGGTTCCAATCAGCCCCAGCATTTT. Translating it yields CASSGQGSNQPQHF. The chain combines TRBV19 with TRBJ1-5; 9 bases line up with TRBD1. Germline V gene data show CDR1 as LNHDA and CDR2 as SQIVND (reference sequence). The J segment lost 3 bases and the V segment lost 9 bases, leaving 6 bases of the junction unmatched. The CDR3 covers 14 residues. Using reference TRBV19 and TRBJ1-5 for the parts outside the CDR3, the full variable domain is DGGITQSPKYLFRKEGQNVTLSCEQNLNHDAMYWYRQDPGQGLRLIYYSQIVNDFQKGDIAEGYSVSREKKESFPLTVTSAQKNPTAFYLCASSGQGSNQPQHFGDGTRLSIL.

The rearrangement uses TRBV5-8 and TRBJ1-2; D perhaps matches TRBD1 (5 bases). There are 13 residues in the CDR3. Germline V gene data show CDR1 as SGHTS and CDR2 as YDEGEE. V lost 4 bases and J 4 bases, leaving 11 bases between the germline ends. In DNA, the CDR3 is TGTGCCAGCAGCAAGCGGGGGACCTATGGCTACACCTTC. Its protein is CASSKRGTYGYTF.

This clone showed up just a few times. In DNA, the CDR3 is TGTGCCAGCAGCTTGGGGAGCGGGGGGGCAGCAGATACGCAGTATTTT. Amino acids: CASSLGSGGAADTQYF. The rearrangement uses TRBV5-5 and TRBJ2-3, with TRBD2 identical over 10 bases. Germline V gene sequence: CDR1 SGHKS, CDR2 YYEKEE (reference sequence). There are 16 residues in the CDR3. The V and J ends lost 0 bases and 4 bases, in that order; junction bases with no gene match: 5.

The chain is built from TRBV5-4 and TRBJ2-7; 7 bases map to TRBD1. There are 13 residues in the CDR3. V shed 3 bases, J shed 6 bases, and the junction held 6 bases outside the gene matches. Germline CDR1 is SGHNT and CDR2 is YYREEE (reference sequence). The CDR3 coding sequence is TGTGCCAGCAGCTCGGGACAGCGTCTCGAGCAGTACTTC. As protein: CASSSGQRLEQYF.

The chain uses TRBV29-1 and TRBJ2-7; 11 bases line up with TRBD1. Germline CDR1 and CDR2: SQVTM and ANQGSEA. There are 16 residues in the CDR3. With 7 bases clipped from V and 5 bases from J, the junction kept 16 bases outside the gene matches. The DNA of the CDR3 is TGCAGCGGCGGGGTGGGTCGCCCGGGACAGGGGGACGAGCAGTACTTC. It codes for CSGGVGRPGQGDEQYF.

The chain combines TRBV6-6 with TRBJ2-1; 9 nucleotides line up with TRBD1. The CDR3 is 14 residues long. V shed 5 bases, J shed 9 bases, and the junction held 8 bases outside the gene matches. Germline CDR1 and CDR2: MNHNY and SVGAGI (reference sequence). The CDR3 DNA follows: TGTGCCAGCAGTGGGGACAGGGTCTTGGGTGAGCAGTTCTTC. Encoded protein: CASSGDRVLGEQFF.

The chain combines TRBV12-3 or TRBV12-4 with TRBJ1-1, with 8 bases fitting TRBD1. The CDR3 length is 12 residues. With V trimmed by 8 bases and J by 9 bases, 8 bases remained unmatched. The CDR3 loop is CASGLQGAQAFF. The CDR3 DNA sequence: TGTGCCAGCGGACTTCAGGGGGCACAAGCTTTCTTT.

This clone was found once. The chain combines TRBV6-6 with TRBJ1-1; maybe TRBD1 (6 bases). Trimming cost V 5 bases and J 4 bases, with 11 bases left between them. Germline assignment: CDR1 MNHNY and CDR2 SVGAGI (reference sequence). The CDR3 consists of 13 residues. The CDR3 here is CASSRQGSTEAFF. CDR3 DNA: TGTGCCAGCAGTCGGCAGGGGAGCACTGAAGCTTTCTTT.

This clone was found once. The rearrangement links TRBV29-1 to TRBJ2-1; 8 bases fit TRBD1. Germline CDR1 reads SQVTM; CDR2 reads ANQGSEA. This CDR3 spans 14 amino acids. Losses at the gene ends were 6 bases for V and 7 bases for J; bases not matched to a gene: 11. The CDR3 bases are TGCAGCGTGGGGCGAGGACAGGGAGCAAATGAGCAGTTCTTC. Amino acids: CSVGRGQGANEQFF.

This chain links TRBV6-5 with TRBJ1-6; no reliable D call. The CDR3 length is 13 residues. Trimming pared 4 bases from V and 10 bases from J, leaving 11 bases between. Looked up from germline, CDR1 is MNHEY and CDR2 is SVGAGI. CDR3 loop: CASSFRERSPLHF. The CDR3 DNA is TGTGCCAGCAGTTTCCGGGAGAGATCACCCCTCCACTTT.

The chain couples TRBV10-3 to TRBJ2-1; TRBD2 matches at 9 bases. V lost 4 bases and J lost 6; bases outside the gene matches: 10. The CDR3 is made up of 16 amino acids. Germline V gene data show CDR1 as ENHRY and CDR2 as SYGVKD. The CDR3 sequence is CAISARSAGGGNEQFF. CDR3 bases: TGTGCCATCAGTGCCCGGTCGGCGGGGGGGGGCAATGAGCAGTTCTTC.